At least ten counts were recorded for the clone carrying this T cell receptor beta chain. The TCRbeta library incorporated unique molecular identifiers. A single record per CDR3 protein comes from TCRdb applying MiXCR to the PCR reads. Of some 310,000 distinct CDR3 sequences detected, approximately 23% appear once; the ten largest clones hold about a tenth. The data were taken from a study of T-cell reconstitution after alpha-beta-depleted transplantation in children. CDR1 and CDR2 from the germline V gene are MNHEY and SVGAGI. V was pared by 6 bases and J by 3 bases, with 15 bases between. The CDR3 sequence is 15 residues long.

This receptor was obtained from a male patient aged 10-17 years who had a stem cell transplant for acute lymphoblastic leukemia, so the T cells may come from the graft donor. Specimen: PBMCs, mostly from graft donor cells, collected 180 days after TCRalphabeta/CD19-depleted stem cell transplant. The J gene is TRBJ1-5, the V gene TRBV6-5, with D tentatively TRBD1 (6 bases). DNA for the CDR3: TGTGCCAGCAGCTCCGGGACATCTTCCAATCAGCCCCAGCATTTT. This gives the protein CASSSGTSSNQPQHF.